This T cell receptor beta chain is from a study of spatial heterogeneity in lung cancer. Points from the study as a whole: Ubiquitous, expanded tumor-derived TCRs were more frequently observed in blood at resection than at follow-up.

TCRdb re-called the 5' RACE reads through MiXCR, storing one row per CDR3 protein. The profile covers 20,000 to 25,000 distinct CDR3 sequences, with 4.6% appearing a single time and about 7.7% taken by the ten largest. Documented time point: sample taken at primary tumor resection. This clonotype was counted ten times or more. Its antigen is unidentified. Source: PBMCs, taken at surgery. This clonotype originated in a male donor with early-stage non-small cell lung cancer.

CDR3 sequence: CASSGQVLGEQYF. CDR3 in DNA: TGTGCCAGCAGCGGACAGGTTTTGGGAGAGCAGTACTTC. The chain employs TRBV12-3 or TRBV12-4 and TRBJ2-7, with 7 bases fitting TRBD1. J lost 7 bases, V lost 6 bases, and 9 bases had no gene match. This CDR3 comprises 13 residues.